Included here is one TCR beta chain sequence, with context. No antigen is known for it. The record has no base qualities; no much larger clone is one base away. The data were obtained in a study of shared clonotypes between healthy human individuals (dated by TCRdb to 2018 to 2021). As for the study more broadly: A few men and two women, aged 18 to 49 years, made up the cohort. For each donor, CD4 naive and CD4 memory were each run on three plates, CD8 naive on two plates, and CD8 memory on one plate. Blood TCR repertoires of 5 or 6 healthy adults were deeply sequenced to estimate repertoire size and the extent of clonotype sharing between individuals. Libraries were prepared and TCR repertoires were sequenced by different laboratories using diverse techniques, in order to increase sequencing depth and limit assay-specific biases. Each donor's leukapheresis produced roughly between roughly 0.94 and 9.5 billion PBMCs. Results and caveats for the whole study, not just this receptor: Estimated clonotype richness was generally larger for naive than for memory subsets. Only blood was sampled, and tissue TCR repertoires likely differ from those in blood. Pairwise subsampling indicated that sequencing depth was expected to affect the degree of clonotype sharing among donors. Across a handful of donors, around 5% of naive CD4, approximately 3.6% of naive CD8, roughly 2.2% of memory CD4, and under 0.45% of memory CD8 clonotypes were shared. Even with the large sequencing depth, rarefaction of the sorted-subset datasets indicated that sequencing was incomplete. Because the study included only a small number of donors, the genetic and exposure-history diversity represented was limited. Compared with non-shared clonotypes, clonotypes shared by all four sorted-subset donors had higher generation probabilities.

V sheds 4 bases and J sheds 1 base, leaving 13 bases between their ends. CDR1 and CDR2 are read off the germline V gene as SQVTM and ANQGSEA. The CDR3 covers 15 residues, taking in both the cysteine and the phenylalanine. Only the CDR3 region is kept as DNA, spanning 45 bases read in frame from base 1. CD8 naive samples were obtained by positive selection for CCR7 among CD45RO-negative cells, yielding a CD45RA+CCR7+ population from which TemRA cells were excluded. The donors were healthy, HIV-negative adults with no recently reported acute infections or vaccinations. All donors were Caucasian adults living in Nashville, Tennessee, USA. After blood collection by leukapheresis, PBMCs were isolated using Ficoll-Histopaque density gradient centrifugation and then cryopreserved in the vapor phase of liquid nitrogen. Analytical flow cytometry was used to check the purity and quantity of every magnetically sorted T cell population. Each sorted fraction had its genomic DNA isolated and then quantified by UV absorbance on a Nanodrop 2000c.

Using the deep immunoSEQ assay, multiplex PCR amplified TCR CDR3 regions from genomic DNA. Genomic DNA extracted from each cell subset was distributed evenly over all wells of several immunoSEQ 96-well plates, and each plate served as one replicate. For sorted subsets, each replicate PCR was loaded with around 220 ng genomic DNA, equivalent to approximately 33,000 T cell genomes. Purified libraries were measured with a Qubit 3.0 fluorometer, size-checked on a Bioanalyzer 2100, and measured again with the KAPA Library Quantification kit. Each immunoSEQ 96-well plate was sequenced on its own single-read 150-cycle Illumina NextSeq 550 flow cell. Turning to the authors' computational methods: The immunoSEQ output contained only junctional sequences without quality scores, so filtering could not match that applied to full-length reads. Sequences were annotated with PyIR, a Python wrapper for IgBLAST v1.9, and V/J genes and CDR3 were assigned using IMGT germline references. Any read was removed if the V/J assignment was weak (E-value above 1e-6), the CDR3 was missing, or the read contained stop codons, out-of-frame junctions, or ambiguous translated residues. V3J clonotypes were defined as sequences sharing an identical inferred V gene, J gene, and CDR3 amino acid sequence. Percentage overlap between repertoires was computed as shared unique clonotypes divided by the size of the smaller repertoire. Richness of each repertoire was evaluated using RTK rarefaction, the Chao1 estimator, and Recon v2.1 estimates of unobserved clonotypes. Generation probabilities for all TCRbeta clonotypes obtained by the gDNA method from several donors were computed using OLGA. The immuneACCESS repertoire file appears here via TCRdb, limited to in-frame rearrangements. These files lack a portion of the clones; in checked studies, under half of the deficit traces to unresolved V genes, and the cause of the others is not known. V and J calls and clone size are those listed in that table; D and trimming were worked out from the DNA. The sample data list about 2.2 million clones, and about 92% of these were observed just once. The ten largest clones take up about 1.8% of the sample.

Source material: naive CD8+ T cells from PBMCs. What this sample's cell subset or site label stands for: CD45RA+CCR7+. The receptor's source is a man between 18 and 35 years old in good health. Some clones in this sample may be carry-over from other donors' samples. The sequence joins TRBV29-1 to TRBJ2-2; the D gene could be TRBD1 or TRBD2, each one agreeing over 6 bases. The CDR3 has the sequence CSVVIRGLNTGELFF. The nucleotide sequence is given as TGCAGCGTTGTTATCCGGGGGCTGAACACCGGGGAGCTGTTTTTT.